This record looks at one TCR beta chain sequence and its context. Method: immunoSEQ multiplex PCR; TCRdb's copy keeps in-frame clones and lacks some. The table lists around 64,000 clones, roughly 80% of them singletons. Time point meaning: blood 4 weeks post-SBRT, at nephrectomy. Documented treatment: 15 Gy SBRT to primary tumor, nephrectomy 4 weeks later. Nephrectomy followed 15 Gy stereotactic body radiation by 4 weeks. The data stem from a study of radiation and T cells in renal cell carcinoma. V lost 2 bases, J lost 4 bases, and 6 bases stayed unmatched. The CDR3 runs to 16 residues. The germline CDR1 and CDR2 sequences are WSHSY and SAAADI.

This sample comprised blood, obtained from a patient whose treatment included radiotherapy and nephrectomy. The chain couples TRBV10-2 to TRBJ2-5; TRBD1 matches 11 bases. The clonotype was recovered from a man aged 60 to 69 with renal cell carcinoma. This CDR3 reads CASSEVRTGGLETQYF. The CDR3 DNA reads TGCGCCAGCAGTGAGGTTCGGACAGGGGGCCTAGAGACCCAGTACTTC.